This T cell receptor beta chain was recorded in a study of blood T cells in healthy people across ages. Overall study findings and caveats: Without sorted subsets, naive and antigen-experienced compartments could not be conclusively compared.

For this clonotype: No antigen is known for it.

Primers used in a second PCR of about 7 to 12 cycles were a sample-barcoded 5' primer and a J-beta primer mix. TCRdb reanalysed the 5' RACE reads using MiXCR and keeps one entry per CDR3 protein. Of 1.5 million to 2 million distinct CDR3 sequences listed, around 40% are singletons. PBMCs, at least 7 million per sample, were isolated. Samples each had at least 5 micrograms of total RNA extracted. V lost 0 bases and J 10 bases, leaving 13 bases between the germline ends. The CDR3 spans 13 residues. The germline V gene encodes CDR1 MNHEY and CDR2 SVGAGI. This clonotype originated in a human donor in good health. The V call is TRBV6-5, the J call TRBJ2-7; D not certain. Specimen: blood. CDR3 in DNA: TGTGCCAGCAGTTACTCGAGCCCCACGGCCCAGTACTTC. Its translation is CASSYSSPTAQYF.